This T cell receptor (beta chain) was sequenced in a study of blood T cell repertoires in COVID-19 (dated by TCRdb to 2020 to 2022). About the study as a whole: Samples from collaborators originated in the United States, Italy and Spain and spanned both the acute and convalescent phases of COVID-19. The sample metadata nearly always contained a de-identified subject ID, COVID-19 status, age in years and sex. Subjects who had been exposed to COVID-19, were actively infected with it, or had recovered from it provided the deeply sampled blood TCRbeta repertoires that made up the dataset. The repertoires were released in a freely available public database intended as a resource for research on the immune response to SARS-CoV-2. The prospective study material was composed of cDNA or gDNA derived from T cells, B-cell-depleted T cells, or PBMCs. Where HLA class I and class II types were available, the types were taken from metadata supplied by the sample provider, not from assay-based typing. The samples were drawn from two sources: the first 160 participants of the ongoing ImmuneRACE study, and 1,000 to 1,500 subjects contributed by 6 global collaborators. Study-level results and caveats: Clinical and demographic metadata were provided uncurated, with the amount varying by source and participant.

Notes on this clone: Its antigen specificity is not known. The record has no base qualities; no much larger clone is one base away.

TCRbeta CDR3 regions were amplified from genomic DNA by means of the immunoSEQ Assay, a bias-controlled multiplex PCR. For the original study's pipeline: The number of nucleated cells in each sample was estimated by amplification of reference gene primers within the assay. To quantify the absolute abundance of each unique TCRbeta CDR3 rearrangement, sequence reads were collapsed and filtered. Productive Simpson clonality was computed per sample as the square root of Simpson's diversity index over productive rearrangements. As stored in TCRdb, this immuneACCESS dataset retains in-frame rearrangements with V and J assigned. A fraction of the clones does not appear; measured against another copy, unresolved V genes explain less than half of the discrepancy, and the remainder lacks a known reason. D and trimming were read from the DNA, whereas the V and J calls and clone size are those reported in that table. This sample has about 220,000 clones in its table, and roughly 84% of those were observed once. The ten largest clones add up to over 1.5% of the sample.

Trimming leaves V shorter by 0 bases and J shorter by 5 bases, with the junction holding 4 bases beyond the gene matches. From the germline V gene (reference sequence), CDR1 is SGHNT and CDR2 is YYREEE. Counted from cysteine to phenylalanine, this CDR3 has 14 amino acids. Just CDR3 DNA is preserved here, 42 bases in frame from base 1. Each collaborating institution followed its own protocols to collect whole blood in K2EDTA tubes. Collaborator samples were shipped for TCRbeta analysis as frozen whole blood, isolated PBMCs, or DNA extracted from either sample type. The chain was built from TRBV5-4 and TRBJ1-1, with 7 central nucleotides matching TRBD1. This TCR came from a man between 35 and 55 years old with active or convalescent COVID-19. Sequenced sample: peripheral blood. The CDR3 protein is CASSLGGGATEAFF. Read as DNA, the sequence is TGTGCCAGCAGCTTGGGAGGGGGCGCGACTGAAGCTTTCTTT. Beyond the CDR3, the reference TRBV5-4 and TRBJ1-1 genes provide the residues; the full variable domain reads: ETGVTQSPTHLIKTRGQQVTLRCSSQSGHNTVSWYQQALGQGPQFIFQYYREEENGRGNFPPRFSGLQFPNYSSELNVNALELDDSALYLCASSLGGGATEAFFGQGTRLTVV.